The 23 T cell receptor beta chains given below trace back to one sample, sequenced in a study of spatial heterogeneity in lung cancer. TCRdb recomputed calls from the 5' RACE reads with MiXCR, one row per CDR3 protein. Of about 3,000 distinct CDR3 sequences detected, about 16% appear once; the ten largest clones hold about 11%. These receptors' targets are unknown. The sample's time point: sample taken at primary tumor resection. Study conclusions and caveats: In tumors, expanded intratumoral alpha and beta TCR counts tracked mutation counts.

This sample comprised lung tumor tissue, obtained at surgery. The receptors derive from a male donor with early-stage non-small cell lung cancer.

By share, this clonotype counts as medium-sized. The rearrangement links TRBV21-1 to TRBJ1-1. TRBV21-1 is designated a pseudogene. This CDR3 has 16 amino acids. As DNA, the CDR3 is TGTGCCAGCAGCAAAGCAGTGGGCTCGAGGGACACTGAAGCTTTCTTT. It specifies CASSKAVGSRDTEAFF.

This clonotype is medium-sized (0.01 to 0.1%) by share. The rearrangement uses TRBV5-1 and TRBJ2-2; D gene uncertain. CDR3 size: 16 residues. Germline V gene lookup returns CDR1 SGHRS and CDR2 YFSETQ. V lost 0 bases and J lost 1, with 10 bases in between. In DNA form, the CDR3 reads TGCGCCAGCAGCTTGGAAGGCAGGCTGAACACCGGGGAGCTGTTTTTT. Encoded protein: CASSLEGRLNTGELFF.

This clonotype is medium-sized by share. CDR3 nucleotides: TGTGCCAGCAGCCCCGGGACTAGCGGGGCCTACGAGCAGTACTTC. Translation gives CASSPGTSGAYEQYF. The chain combines TRBV7-8 with TRBJ2-7; 13 bases fit TRBD2. CDR3 length: 15 amino acids. The V gene end was trimmed by 5 bases and the J gene end by 2 bases; junction bases not matched to a gene: 3. Germline V gene sequence: CDR1 SGHVS, CDR2 FQNEAQ.

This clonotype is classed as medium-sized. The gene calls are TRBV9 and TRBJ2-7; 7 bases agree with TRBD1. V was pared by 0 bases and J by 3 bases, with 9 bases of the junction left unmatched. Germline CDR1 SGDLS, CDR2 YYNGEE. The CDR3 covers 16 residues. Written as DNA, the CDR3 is TGTGCCAGCAGCGTAGGGGGCCAGGGGGAAATCTACGAGCAGTACTTC. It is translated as CASSVGGQGEIYEQYF.

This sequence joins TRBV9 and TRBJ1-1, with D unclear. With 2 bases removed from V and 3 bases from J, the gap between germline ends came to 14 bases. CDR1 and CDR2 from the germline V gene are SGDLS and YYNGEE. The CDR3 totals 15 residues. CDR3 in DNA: TGTGCCAGCAGCGTCACTCCTACTCGAGACACTGAAGCTTTCTTT. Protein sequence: CASSVTPTRDTEAFF.

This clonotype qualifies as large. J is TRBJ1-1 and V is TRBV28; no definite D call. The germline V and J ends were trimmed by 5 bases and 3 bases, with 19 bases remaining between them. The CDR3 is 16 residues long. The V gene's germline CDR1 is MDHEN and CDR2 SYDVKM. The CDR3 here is CASSPLNPRWDTEAFF. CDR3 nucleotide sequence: TGTGCCAGCAGTCCATTAAACCCTCGTTGGGACACTGAAGCTTTCTTT.

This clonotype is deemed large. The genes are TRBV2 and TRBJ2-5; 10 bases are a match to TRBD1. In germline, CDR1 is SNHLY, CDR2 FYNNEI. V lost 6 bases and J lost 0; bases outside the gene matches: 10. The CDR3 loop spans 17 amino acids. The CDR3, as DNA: TGTGCCAGCAGCGGGACAGGGGAGCATGTGTACCAAGAGACCCAGTACTTC. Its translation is CASSGTGEHVYQETQYF.

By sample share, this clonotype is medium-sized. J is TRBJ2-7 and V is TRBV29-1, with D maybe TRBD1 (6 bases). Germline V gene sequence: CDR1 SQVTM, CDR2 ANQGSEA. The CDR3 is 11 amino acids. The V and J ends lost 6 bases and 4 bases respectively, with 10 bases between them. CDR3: CSVADRYEQYF. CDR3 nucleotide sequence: TGCAGCGTAGCCGACAGGTACGAGCAGTACTTC.

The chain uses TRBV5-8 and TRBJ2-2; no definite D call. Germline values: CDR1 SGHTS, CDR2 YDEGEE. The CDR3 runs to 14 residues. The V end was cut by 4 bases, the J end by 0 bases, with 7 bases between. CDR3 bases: TGTGCCAGCAGCGACTGGACGAACACCGGGGAGCTGTTTTTT. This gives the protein CASSDWTNTGELFF.

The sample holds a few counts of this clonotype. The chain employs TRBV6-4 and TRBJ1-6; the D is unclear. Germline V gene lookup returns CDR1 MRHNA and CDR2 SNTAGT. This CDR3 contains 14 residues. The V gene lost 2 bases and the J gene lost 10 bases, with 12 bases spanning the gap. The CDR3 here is CASSDGILGSPLHF. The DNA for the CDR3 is TGTGCCAGCAGTGACGGAATTTTAGGATCACCCCTCCACTTT.

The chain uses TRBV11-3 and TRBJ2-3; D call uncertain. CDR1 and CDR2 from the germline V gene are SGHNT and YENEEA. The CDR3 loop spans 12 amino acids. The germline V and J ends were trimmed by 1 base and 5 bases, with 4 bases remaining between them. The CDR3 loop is CASSLGVDTQYF. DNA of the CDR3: TGTGCCAGCAGCTTAGGGGTAGATACGCAGTATTTT. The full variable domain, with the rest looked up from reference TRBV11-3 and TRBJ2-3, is EAGVVQSPRYKIIEKKQPVAFWCNPISGHNTLYWYLQNLGQGPELLIRYENEEAVDDSQLPKDRFSAERLKGVDSTLKIQPAELGDSAVYLCASSLGVDTQYFGPGTRLTVL.

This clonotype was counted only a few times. As DNA, the CDR3 is TGTGCCAGCAGCCCCCTTTACAATGAGCAGTTCTTC. Translation gives CASSPLYNEQFF. The chain joins TRBV6-6 to TRBJ2-1; D is unresolved. Germline loops: CDR1 MNHNY, CDR2 SVGAGI (reference sequence). V was pared by 6 bases and J by 4 bases, with 7 bases between. This CDR3 contains 12 residues.

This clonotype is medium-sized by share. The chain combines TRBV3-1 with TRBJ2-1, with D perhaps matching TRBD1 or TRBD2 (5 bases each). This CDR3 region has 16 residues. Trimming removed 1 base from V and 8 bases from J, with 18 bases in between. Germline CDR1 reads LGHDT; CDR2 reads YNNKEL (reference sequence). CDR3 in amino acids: CASSQAGTEPMYEQFF. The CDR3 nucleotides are TGTGCCAGCAGCCAAGCTGGGACGGAGCCTATGTATGAGCAGTTCTTC.

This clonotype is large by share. The CDR3 nucleotides read TGTGCCAGCAGCTTAAACCCAACTAGCGGGATCGATGAGCAGTTCTTC. It is translated as CASSLNPTSGIDEQFF. J is TRBJ2-1 and V is TRBV7-2, with TRBD2 matching over 10 bases. Germline V gene lookup returns CDR1 SGHTA and CDR2 FQGNSA. V shed 2 bases and J 8 bases; nucleotides not matched to a gene: 9. The CDR3 contains 16 residues.

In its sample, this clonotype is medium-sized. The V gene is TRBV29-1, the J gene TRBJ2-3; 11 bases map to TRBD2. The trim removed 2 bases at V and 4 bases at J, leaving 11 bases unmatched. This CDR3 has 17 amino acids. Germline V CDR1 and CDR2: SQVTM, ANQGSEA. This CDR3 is CSVERDTSGRVADTQYF. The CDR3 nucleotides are TGCAGCGTTGAACGAGATACTAGCGGGAGAGTCGCAGATACGCAGTATTTT.

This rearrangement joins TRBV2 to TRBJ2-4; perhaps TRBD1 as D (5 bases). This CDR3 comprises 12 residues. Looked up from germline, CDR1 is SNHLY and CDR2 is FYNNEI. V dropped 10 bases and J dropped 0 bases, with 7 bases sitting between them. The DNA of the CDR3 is TGTGCCACCAGGGTAGCCAAAAACATTCAGTACTTC. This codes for CATRVAKNIQYF.

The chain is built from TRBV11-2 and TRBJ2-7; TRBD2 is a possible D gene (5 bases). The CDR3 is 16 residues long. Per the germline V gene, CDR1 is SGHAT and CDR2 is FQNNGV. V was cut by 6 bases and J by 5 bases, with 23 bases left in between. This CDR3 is CASRPGLRKWPNEQYF. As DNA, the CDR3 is TGTGCCAGCAGACCGGGGTTGAGGAAGTGGCCCAACGAGCAGTACTTC. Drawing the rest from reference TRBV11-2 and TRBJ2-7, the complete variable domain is EAGVAQSPRYKIIEKRQSVAFWCNPISGHATLYWYQQILGQGPKLLIQFQNNGVVDDSQLPKDRFSAERLKGVDSTLKIQPAKLEDSAVYLCASRPGLRKWPNEQYFGPGTRLTVT.

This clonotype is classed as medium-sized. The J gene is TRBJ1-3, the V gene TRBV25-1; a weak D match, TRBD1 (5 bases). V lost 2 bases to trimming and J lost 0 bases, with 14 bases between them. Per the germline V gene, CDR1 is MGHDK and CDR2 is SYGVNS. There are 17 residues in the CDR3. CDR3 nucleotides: TGTGCCAGCAGTGAAACGCCAGGGAGAAACTCTGGAAACACCATATATTTT. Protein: CASSETPGRNSGNTIYF.

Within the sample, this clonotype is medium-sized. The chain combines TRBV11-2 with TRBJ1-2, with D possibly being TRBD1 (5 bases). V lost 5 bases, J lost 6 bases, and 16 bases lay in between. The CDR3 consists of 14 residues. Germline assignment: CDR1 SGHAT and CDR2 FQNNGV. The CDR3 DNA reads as TGTGCCAGCAGCCTAACAGGCCCGGGGGATGGCTACACCTTC. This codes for CASSLTGPGDGYTF.

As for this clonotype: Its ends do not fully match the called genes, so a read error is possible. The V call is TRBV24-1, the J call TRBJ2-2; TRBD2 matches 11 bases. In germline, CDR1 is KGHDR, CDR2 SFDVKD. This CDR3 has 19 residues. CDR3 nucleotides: TGTGCCACCGGTGACCCATCTACGACTAGCGGGGCGGTCGCCGGGGAGCTGTTTTTT. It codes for CATGDPSTTSGAVAGELFF.

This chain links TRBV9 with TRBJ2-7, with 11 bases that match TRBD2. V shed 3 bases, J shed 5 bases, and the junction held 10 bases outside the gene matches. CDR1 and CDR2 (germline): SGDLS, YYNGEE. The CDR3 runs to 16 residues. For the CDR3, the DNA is TGTGCCAGCAGCGCTCAACTAGCGGGAGCTTTCCACGAGCAGTACTTC. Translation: CASSAQLAGAFHEQYF.

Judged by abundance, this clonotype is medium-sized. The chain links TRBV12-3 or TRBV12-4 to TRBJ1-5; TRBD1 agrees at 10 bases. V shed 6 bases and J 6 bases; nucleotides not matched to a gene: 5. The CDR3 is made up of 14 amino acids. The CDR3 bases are TGTGCCAGCAGCAGGACAGGGGGACGTCAGCCCCAGCATTTT. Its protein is CASSRTGGRQPQHF.

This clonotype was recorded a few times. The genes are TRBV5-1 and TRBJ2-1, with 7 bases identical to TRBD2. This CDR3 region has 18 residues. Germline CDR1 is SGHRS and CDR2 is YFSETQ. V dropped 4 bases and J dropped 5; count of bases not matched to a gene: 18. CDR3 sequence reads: CASSPGRRGLGTDNEQFF. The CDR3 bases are TGCGCCAGCAGCCCCGGGAGGAGGGGCCTTGGGACCGACAATGAGCAGTTCTTC.